Listed below are T cell receptor beta chains from one sample, sequenced in a study of immune heterogeneity within non-small cell lung tumors. TCRdb re-called the multiplex PCR reads with MiXCR, one entry per CDR3 protein. In the table there are under 7,000 distinct CDR3 sequences, about 21% of which are singletons. The sample taken for sequencing was lung tumor tissue. All receptors derive from a woman in her sixties or seventies with non-small cell lung cancer. Both conserved end residues are part of each CDR3. A D gene is named only where the DNA matches it firmly. Only part of the rows carry a size: once, few, many, or a class if the clone is expanded.

j_gene,d_gene,abundance,v_gene,CDR3nt,CDR3aa
TRBJ1-3,-,few,TRBV4-1,TGCGCCAGCAGCCAAGAACGAAACACCATATATTTT,CASSQERNTIYF
TRBJ2-7,TRBD2,medium-sized,TRBV6-1,TGTGCCAGCAGTGAAGGGACTAGAGTCGCCTACGAGCAGTACTTC,CASSEGTRVAYEQYF
TRBJ2-1,-,many,TRBV9,TGTGCCAGCAGCGTAGGGGCCCTTGCCCTCGACAATGAGCAGTTCTTC,CASSVGALALDNEQFF
TRBJ2-7,TRBD2,medium-sized,TRBV11-2,TGTGCCAGCAGCTTAGGTGCTAGCGGGGTCTCCTACGAGCAGTACTTC,CASSLGASGVSYEQYF
TRBJ2-1,TRBD2,medium-sized,TRBV28,TGTGCCAGCAGCCTCAGTCGACTAGCGGTCAATAATGAGCAGTTCTTC,CASSLSRLAVNNEQFF
TRBJ2-7,-,medium-sized,TRBV5-1,TGCGCCAGCAGCCCGGGCGTGACTTCTTACGAGCAGTACTTC,CASSPGVTSYEQYF
TRBJ1-6,-,large,TRBV4-2,TGTGCCAGCAGCAGGCACAGGAATTCACCCCTCCACTTT,CASSRHRNSPLHF
TRBJ2-5,TRBD2,few,TRBV11-2,TGTGCCAGCAGATTCCCCGGGACTAGCGTTGAGACCCAGTACTTC,CASRFPGTSVETQYF
TRBJ2-5,-,-,TRBV20-1,TGCAGTGCCGGAGGGGCAGGGGTCCAAGAGACCCAGTACTTC,CSAGGAGVQETQYF
TRBJ1-5,TRBD1,medium-sized,TRBV7-9,TGTGCCAGCAGCCAGGGACAGGGGCCCGGCAATCAGCCCCAGCATTTT,CASSQGQGPGNQPQHF
TRBJ2-3,-,many,TRBV5-1,TGCGCCAGCAGCTTGGAATGGGTAGCAGATACGCAGTATTTT,CASSLEWVADTQYF
TRBJ2-1,TRBD2,many,TRBV9,TGTGCCAGCAGCGCCACTAGCGATTATGAGCAGTTCTTC,CASSATSDYEQFF
TRBJ2-2,TRBD2,medium-sized,TRBV5-1,TGCGCCAGCAGCTTAGGGACTAGCGGAGAAAGAAGACAGAACACCGGGGAGCTGTTTTTT,CASSLGTSGERRQNTGELFF
TRBJ2-5,TRBD1,few,TRBV20-1,TGCAGTGCTAGAGCCGGGGACAGCCAAGAGACCCAGTACTTC,CSARAGDSQETQYF
TRBJ2-1,TRBD2,-,TRBV11-2,TGTGCCAGCAGCTTAGAAGCGGGAGACTACAATGAGCAGTTCTTC,CASSLEAGDYNEQFF
TRBJ2-2,-,many,TRBV3-1,TGTGCCAGCAGCCACCCTATTGGGGAGCTGTTTTTT,CASSHPIGELFF
TRBJ2-2,-,medium-sized,TRBV5-6,TGTGCCAGCAGCATTGCGGGAGGGGAGCTGTTTTTT,CASSIAGGELFF
TRBJ1-1,TRBD1,medium-sized,TRBV6-1,TGTGCCAGCACAGTGGAGATAGGACAGGGGAGAATTGCTTTCTTT,CASTVEIGQGRIAFF
TRBJ1-5,-,medium-sized,TRBV7-8,TGTGCCAGCAGCTTAGTAGGATATCAGCCCCAGCATTTT,CASSLVGYQPQHF
TRBJ2-2,-,-,TRBV20-1,TGCAGTGCTAGCGGGAGTGCCCTATCCACCGGGGAGCTGTTTTTT,CSASGSALSTGELFF
TRBJ2-3,-,medium-sized,TRBV5-1,TGCGCCAGCAGCTTGTTTGTCACAGATACGCAGTATTTT,CASSLFVTDTQYF
TRBJ2-1,TRBD2,medium-sized,TRBV10-3,TGTGCCATCAGGAACAATATGGGACTAGAAGGTCGAAATGAGCAGTTCTTC,CAIRNNMGLEGRNEQFF
TRBJ1-2,-,large,TRBV20-1,TGCAGTGCTAGACTCCAAAGTGGGGGAGATGGCTACACCTTC,CSARLQSGGDGYTF
TRBJ2-4,TRBD2,few,TRBV20-1,TGCAGTGCTCAGGCGGGAGTCAAAAACATTCAGTACTTC,CSAQAGVKNIQYF
TRBJ1-5,-,medium-sized,TRBV28,TGTGCCAGCTCCTTACCCGGCGGGGGGGCAAGCAATCAGCCCCAGCATTTT,CASSLPGGGASNQPQHF
TRBJ2-1,TRBD1,-,TRBV7-7,TGTGCTAGCAGCTTAGGGGGACAGGGGGACGAGCAGTTCTTC,CASSLGGQGDEQFF
TRBJ1-5,-,medium-sized,TRBV7-2,TGTGCCAGCAGCAAGAGAGTGGGGGTTGGTCAGCCCCAGCATTTT,CASSKRVGVGQPQHF
TRBJ1-1,-,medium-sized,TRBV6-1,TGTGCCAGCAGTGAAGGGAGCGGAAGGCGTTGGGCTTTCTTT,CASSEGSGRRWAFF
TRBJ2-1,-,-,TRBV7-6,TGTGCCAGCAGCTTATTTGCGACCACCAGGGATGAGCAGTTCTTC,CASSLFATTRDEQFF
TRBJ1-3,-,-,TRBV6-1,TGTGCCAGCATTGAAGTCTCTCCCCGGGACAAACGAAACACCATATATTTT,CASIEVSPRDKRNTIYF
TRBJ1-1,-,medium-sized,TRBV7-7,TGTGCTAGCAGCTCAGGACCGAACACTGAAGCTTTCTTT,CASSSGPNTEAFF
TRBJ2-2,TRBD1,medium-sized,TRBV2,TGTGCCACCTGGACAGGGGTCCCCGGGGAGCTGTTTTTT,CATWTGVPGELFF
TRBJ2-7,TRBD1,medium-sized,TRBV5-1,TGCGCCATCAGGCAGGGGGCCCCCTACGAGCAGTACTTC,CAIRQGAPYEQYF
TRBJ1-4,-,-,TRBV2,TGTGCCACCAGCCAGGGTTCAAGAGGCGAAAAACTGTTTTTT,CATSQGSRGEKLFF
TRBJ2-7,-,many,TRBV7-3,TGTGCCAGCAGCTTGCGGCCCAGCTCCTACGAGCAGTACTTC,CASSLRPSSYEQYF
TRBJ2-3,-,-,TRBV27,TGTGCCAGCAGGTCCCGAGCGGCCACGCAGTATTTT,CASRSRAATQYF
TRBJ2-5,TRBD1,many,TRBV19,TGTGCCAGTAGGACAGGGGGCCAAGAGACCCAGTACTTC,CASRTGGQETQYF
TRBJ1-5,-,medium-sized,TRBV3-1,TGTGCCAGCAGCCAGACCAGGGATCAGCCCCAGCATTTT,CASSQTRDQPQHF
TRBJ1-4,-,large,TRBV3-1,TGTGCCAGCAGCCGCCTAACTCTGTTTTTT,CASSRLTLFF
TRBJ2-3,-,many,TRBV4-2,TGTGCCAGCAGCCCGACAGAAATTAGCACAGATACGCAGTATTTT,CASSPTEISTDTQYF
TRBJ2-2,-,-,TRBV5-6,TGTGCCAGCAGGACAAACGCGAACACCGGGGAGCTGTTTTTT,CASRTNANTGELFF